The 20 T cell receptor beta chains below were found in one sample sequenced in a study of Graves' ophthalmopathy and Graves' hyperthyroidism. RNA served as the template for amplifying TCR beta CDR3 regions. RT-PCR was first run with HTBI primers, then multiplex PCR in a second round. A single record per CDR3 protein comes from TCRdb applying MiXCR to the multiplex PCR reads. The sample carries tens of thousands of distinct CDR3 sequences, approximately 52% recorded once. Material: peripheral blood. The receptors were sampled from an adult man with Graves' ophthalmopathy.

V and J are TRBV5-1 and TRBJ1-1; D ambiguous. Germline lookup yields CDR1 SGHRS and CDR2 YFSETQ. V gave up 2 bases and J gave up 1 base, with 9 bases separating them. This CDR3 has 14 residues. The CDR3, as DNA: TGCGCCAGCAGCTTCCGGAGCCAGAACACTGAAGCTTTCTTT. Its protein product is CASSFRSQNTEAFF.

This clonotype has just a few counts. The gene calls are TRBV20-1 and TRBJ2-7, with 8 positions matching TRBD1. Germline CDR1 reads DFQATT; CDR2 reads SNEGSKA (reference sequence). This CDR3 comprises 13 residues. The V and J ends lost 5 bases and 7 bases, in that order; junction bases with no gene match: 10. CDR3 nucleotides: TGCAGTGCTGAGGACAGGGCCTACAATGAGCAGTACGTC. Translating gives CSAEDRAYNEQYV.

This clonotype was seen once. The rearrangement links TRBV10-3 to TRBJ2-7; 7 nucleotides match TRBD1. CDR1 ENHRY and CDR2 SYGVKD come from the germline V gene. V lost 0 bases, J lost 2 bases, and 7 bases stayed unmatched. The CDR3 sequence is 16 residues long. Here the CDR3 reads CAISESGRQGAYEQYF. CDR3 nucleotide sequence: TGTGCCATCAGTGAGTCAGGGAGACAGGGAGCCTACGAGCAGTACTTC.

This chain connects TRBV14 to TRBJ2-3, with 9 bases aligning to TRBD2. The V gene's germline CDR1 is SGHDN and CDR2 FVKESK. The V segment lost 0 bases and the J segment 2 bases; nucleotides outside the gene matches: 9. The CDR3 is 18 residues long. This chain's CDR3 is CASSQERSLAGNTDTQYF. CDR3 bases: TGTGCCAGCAGCCAAGAGAGATCGCTAGCGGGAAACACAGATACGCAGTATTTT. Complete variable domain (other parts from reference TRBV14 and TRBJ2-3): EAGVTQFPSHSVIEKGQTVTLRCDPISGHDNLYWYRRVMGKEIKFLLHFVKESKQDESGMPNNRFLAERTGGTYSTLKVQPAELEDSGVYFCASSQERSLAGNTDTQYFGPGTRLTVL.

Judged by abundance, this clonotype is medium-sized. This chain uses TRBV20-1 with TRBJ2-7; D perhaps matches TRBD1 (5 bases). The germline CDR1 and CDR2 sequences are DFQATT and SNEGSKA (reference sequence). V lost 0 bases, J lost 4 bases, and 13 bases lay in between. This CDR3 region has 14 residues. The CDR3 loop is CSAREAQVDYEQYF. Here the CDR3 DNA reads TGCAGTGCTAGAGAGGCACAGGTAGATTACGAGCAGTACTTC.

The genes are TRBV6-5 and TRBJ2-7; the D gene is possibly TRBD1 (6 bases). This CDR3 spans 14 amino acids. V shed 6 bases and J shed 3 bases, with 15 bases lying between them. The germline CDR1 and CDR2 sequences are MNHEY and SVGAGI. CDR3 protein: CASRADGQYYEQYF. In DNA form, the CDR3 reads TGTGCCAGCAGGGCTGACGGACAGTACTACGAGCAGTACTTC.

The rearrangement joins TRBV15 to TRBJ2-2; D is ambiguous. Germline CDR1 reads LNHNV; CDR2 reads YYDKDF (reference sequence). The CDR3 runs 12 residues. Trimming removed 4 bases at V and 9 bases at J, with 9 bases between. The CDR3 here is CATSMGDWELFF. CDR3 bases: TGTGCCACCAGCATGGGCGACTGGGAGCTGTTTTTT. The whole variable domain, filled in from reference TRBV15 and TRBJ2-2, reads DAMVIQNPRYQVTQFGKPVTLSCSQTLNHNVMYWYQQKSSQAPKLLFHYYDKDFNNEADTPDNFQSRRPNTSFCFLDIRSPGLGDTAMYLCATSMGDWELFFGEGSRLTVL.

This clonotype was detected ten times or more. This sequence joins TRBV28 and TRBJ2-7, with 13 bases matching TRBD2. Trimming removed 5 bases from V and 7 bases from J; junction bases left unmatched: 11. The CDR3 contains 16 residues. CDR1 MDHEN and CDR2 SYDVKM come from the germline V gene. The CDR3 DNA reads TGTGCCAGCAGTCTTCCCGGACTAGCGGGAGAGGGTGAGCAGTACTTC. This encodes CASSLPGLAGEGEQYF.

The rearrangement uses TRBV19 and TRBJ2-7; D call uncertain. The CDR3 runs to 9 residues. Germline V lookup: CDR1 LNHDA, CDR2 SQIVND (reference sequence). The V end lost 9 bases, the J end lost 7 bases, and 7 bases lay between the germline ends. DNA for the CDR3: TGTGCCAGCTTTAATGAGCAGTACTTC. As protein: CASFNEQYF.

Comments on this clonotype: Lacking the conserved final phenylalanine or tryptophan, this CDR3 likely reflects a read error. The J gene is TRBJ2-7, the V gene TRBV19; 7 nucleotides line up with TRBD2. V trimming: 4 bases; J trimming: 3 bases; junction bases outside the gene matches: 6. CDR3 length equals 14 residues. Germline lookup yields CDR1 LNHDA and CDR2 SQIVND (reference sequence). The CDR3 loop reads CASSTSGADYEQYS. Here the CDR3 DNA reads TGTGCCAGTAGTACCAGCGGGGCCGACTACGAGCAGTACTCC.

This clonotype was picked up many times. The V call is TRBV28, the J call TRBJ1-2; possibly TRBD1 for D (5 bases). V was clipped by 5 bases and J by 9 bases, with 13 bases between them. Per the germline V gene, CDR1 is MDHEN and CDR2 is SYDVKM. This CDR3 spans 12 amino acids. The CDR3 nucleotides are TGTGCCAGCAGTGATACCCCGGACAGCTACACCTTC. Protein: CASSDTPDSYTF.

This chain's CDR3 is CSAIPQTNNEQFF. CDR3 sequence (DNA): TGCAGTGCTATACCACAGACAAACAATGAGCAGTTCTTC. This rearrangement joins TRBV20-1 to TRBJ2-1; D is unresolved. This CDR3 region has 13 residues. V shed 4 bases and J shed 5 bases, with 12 bases lying between them. Germline CDR1 and CDR2: DFQATT and SNEGSKA (reference sequence).

This rearrangement joins TRBV7-9 to TRBJ1-2, with 11 bases lining up with TRBD1. Germline CDR1 is SEHNR and CDR2 is FQNEAQ (reference sequence). The CDR3 has 16 amino acids. V lost 0 bases and J lost 3; bases outside the gene matches: 3. CDR3 loop: CASSLARDRGDYGYTF. The CDR3 nucleotides read TGTGCCAGCAGCTTAGCTAGGGACAGGGGGGACTATGGCTACACCTTC. Full variable domain (missing parts from reference TRBV7-9 and TRBJ1-2): DTGVSQNPRHKITKRGQNVTFRCDPISEHNRLYWYRQTLGQGPEFLTYFQNEAQLEKSRLLSDRFSAERPKGSFSTLEIQRTEQGDSAMYLCASSLARDRGDYGYTFGSGTRLTVV.

This chain joins TRBV4-2 and TRBJ1-5; TRBD1 is a possible D gene (5 bases). This CDR3 is 12 amino acids long. V was trimmed by 4 bases and J by 10 bases, leaving 11 bases between them. From germline, CDR1 is LGHNA and CDR2 YNFKEQ. The CDR3 reads CASSPVGEPQHF. CDR3 DNA sequence: TGTGCCAGCAGCCCAGTGGGGGAACCCCAGCATTTT.

The sample holds many counts of this clonotype. This sequence joins TRBV5-6 and TRBJ2-7, with 8 bases identical to TRBD1. In germline, CDR1 is SGHDT, CDR2 YYEEEE. Germline trimming cut 0 bases from V and 2 bases from J; bases unmatched to any gene: 4. The CDR3 covers 15 residues. The chain's CDR3 is CASSLGQGRAYEQYF. CDR3 sequence (DNA): TGTGCCAGCAGCTTGGGACAGGGGCGAGCCTACGAGCAGTACTTC. The full variable domain, with the rest looked up from reference TRBV5-6 and TRBJ2-7, is DAGVTQSPTHLIKTRGQQVTLRCSPKSGHDTVSWYQQALGQGPQFIFQYYEEEERQRGNFPDRFSGHQFPNYSSELNVNALLLGDSALYLCASSLGQGRAYEQYFGPGTRLTVT.

The V gene is TRBV13, the J gene TRBJ1-6; D remains unclear. The V gene's germline CDR1 is PRHDT and CDR2 FYEKMQ (reference sequence). The CDR3 has 15 amino acids. V lost 5 bases and J 9 bases, leaving 17 bases between the germline ends. CDR3 DNA sequence: TGTGCCAGCAGCGTACGGACCCTCGGAGGTTCACCCCTCCACTTT. Its translation is CASSVRTLGGSPLHF.

This clonotype showed up many times. The gene calls are TRBV2 and TRBJ1-1; TRBD1 is a possible D gene (5 bases). Germline loops: CDR1 SNHLY, CDR2 FYNNEI. Trimming shortened V by 7 bases and J by 1 base, and 10 bases separated the two germline ends. CDR3 length: 13 residues. CDR3 protein: CASTAGRNTEAFF. In DNA form, the CDR3 reads TGTGCCAGCACCGCAGGGCGGAACACTGAAGCTTTCTTT.

The chain carries TRBV20-1 and TRBJ1-1; D is unresolved. CDR1 and CDR2 from the germline V gene are DFQATT and SNEGSKA (reference sequence). The CDR3 is 12 amino acids. The V end was cut by 8 bases, the J end by 8 bases, with 18 bases between. For the CDR3, the DNA is TGCAGTACTATCACCCGGGAGGTAGAAGCTTTCTTT. Translated: CSTITREVEAFF.

The V gene is TRBV5-1, the J gene TRBJ1-3; D unresolved. Per the germline V gene, CDR1 is SGHRS and CDR2 is YFSETQ. The CDR3 length is 14 residues. With 4 bases removed from V and 0 bases from J, the gap between germline ends came to 8 bases. The CDR3 here is CASSPSLSGNTIYF. In nucleotides, the CDR3 is TGCGCCAGCAGCCCTAGCCTCTCTGGAAACACCATATATTTT.

This clonotype has at least ten counts. The rearrangement links TRBV6-2 or TRBV6-3 to TRBJ2-2; a weak D match, TRBD2 (7 bases). Trimming took 6 bases from V and 3 from J, leaving 14 bases between them. Germline CDR1 is MNHEY and CDR2 is SVGEGT. The CDR3 consists of 15 residues. The CDR3 bases are TGTGCCAGCAGAGGAGGGGGGGTGTACACCGGGGAGCTGTTTTTT. Its protein product is CASRGGGVYTGELFF.